The present entry profiles one T cell receptor (beta chain) with its context. This specimen belongs to a study of blood T cell repertoires in COVID-19. Libraries were prepared by immunoSEQ multiplex PCR; TCRdb keeps only in-frame clonotypes and omits some of them. This table holds about 120,000 clones, approximately 80% found once. The CDR3 is 17 amino acids. Germline CDR1 and CDR2: SNHLY and FYNNEI. J was trimmed by 6 bases and V by 6 bases; bases with no gene match: 12. The sequence derives from a man aged 70-80 years with acute or convalescent COVID-19. Input material: peripheral blood. The chain couples TRBV2 to TRBJ1-5, with 12 positions matching TRBD1. The chain's CDR3 is CASSPFPRDRGRQPQHF. The CDR3 nucleotides are TGTGCCAGCAGCCCTTTCCCACGGGACAGGGGGCGTCAGCCCCAGCATTTT.